The entry below describes one TCR beta chain. This entry belongs to a study of cytomegalovirus exposure and HLA in healthy donors. 13 Jbeta primers and 60 Vbeta primers were used for the PCR. In the original workflow: There were 80 million to 95 million unique TCR beta chains by a later count, and around 10 million of them were shared. Assay used: immunoSEQ multiplex PCR; TCRdb lists only in-frame clones, some missing. The V and J calls and clone size were taken over from that table, and D and trimming were inferred from the DNA. The sample lists approximately 160,000 clones; 81% were seen once. The CDR3 runs 15 residues. V shed 6 bases and J shed 3 bases, with 17 bases lying between them. CDR1 is MDHEN and CDR2 is SYDVKM in the germline V gene.

This clonotype was obtained from a man aged 45-65 years in good health and CMV-seropositive. The chain links TRBV28 to TRBJ1-2; a possible D gene is TRBD1 (6 bases). What was sequenced was PBMCs. The CDR3 spells CASRNQGRLYYGYTF. The CDR3 DNA is TGTGCCAGCAGAAACCAGGGGAGATTGTACTATGGCTACACCTTC.